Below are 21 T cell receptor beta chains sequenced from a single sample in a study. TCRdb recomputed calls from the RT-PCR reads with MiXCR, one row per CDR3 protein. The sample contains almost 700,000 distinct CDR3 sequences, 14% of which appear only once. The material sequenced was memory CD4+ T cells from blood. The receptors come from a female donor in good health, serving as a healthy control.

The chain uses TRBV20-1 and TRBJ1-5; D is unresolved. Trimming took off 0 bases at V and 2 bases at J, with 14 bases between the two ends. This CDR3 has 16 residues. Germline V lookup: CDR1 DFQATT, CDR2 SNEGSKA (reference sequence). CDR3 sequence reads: CSARDQGPWGNQPQHF. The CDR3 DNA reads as TGCAGTGCTAGAGATCAAGGACCCTGGGGCAATCAGCCCCAGCATTTT.

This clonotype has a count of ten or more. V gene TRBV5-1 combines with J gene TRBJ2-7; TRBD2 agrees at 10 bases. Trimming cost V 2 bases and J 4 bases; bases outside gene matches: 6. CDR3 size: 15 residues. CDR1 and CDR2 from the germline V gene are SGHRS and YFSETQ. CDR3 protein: CASSFGGTSAYEQYF. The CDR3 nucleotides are TGCGCCAGCAGCTTCGGTGGGACTAGCGCGTACGAGCAGTACTTC.

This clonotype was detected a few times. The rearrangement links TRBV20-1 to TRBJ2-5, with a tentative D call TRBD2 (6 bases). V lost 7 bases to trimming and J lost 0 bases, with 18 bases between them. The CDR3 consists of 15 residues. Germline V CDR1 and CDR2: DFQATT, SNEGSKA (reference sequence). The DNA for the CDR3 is TGCAGTGTGGCGGGAACGGGGACTTACCAAGAGACCCAGTACTTC. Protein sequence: CSVAGTGTYQETQYF.

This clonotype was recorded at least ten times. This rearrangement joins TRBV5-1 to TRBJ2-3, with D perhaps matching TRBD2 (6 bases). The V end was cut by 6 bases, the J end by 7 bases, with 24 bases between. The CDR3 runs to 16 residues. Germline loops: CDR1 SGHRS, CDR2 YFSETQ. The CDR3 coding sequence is TGCGCCAGCAACGGAGGGACCACCCGACGTGGGTATACGCAGTATTTT. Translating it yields CASNGGTTRRGYTQYF.

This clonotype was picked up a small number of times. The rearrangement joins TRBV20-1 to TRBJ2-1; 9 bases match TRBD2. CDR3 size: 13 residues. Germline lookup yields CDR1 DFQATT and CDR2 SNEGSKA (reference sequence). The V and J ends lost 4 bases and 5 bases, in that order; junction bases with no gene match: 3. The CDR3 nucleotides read TGCAGTGCTACTAGCGGGAATAACAATGAGCAGTTCTTC. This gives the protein CSATSGNNNEQFF.

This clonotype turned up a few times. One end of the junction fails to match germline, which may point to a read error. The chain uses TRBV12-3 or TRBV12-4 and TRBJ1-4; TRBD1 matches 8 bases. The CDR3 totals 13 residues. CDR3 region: CASRTGENGKLFF. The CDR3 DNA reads TGTGCCAGCAGGACAGGGGAGAATGGAAAACTGTTTTTT.

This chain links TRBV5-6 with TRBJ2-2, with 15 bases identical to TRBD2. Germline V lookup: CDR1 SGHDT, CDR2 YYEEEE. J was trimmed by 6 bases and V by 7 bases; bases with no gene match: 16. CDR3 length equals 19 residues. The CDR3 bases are TGTGCCAGCTTACTATTCCCCGGGACTAGCGGGAGGACATCCGGGGAGCTGTTTTTT. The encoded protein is CASLLFPGTSGRTSGELFF.

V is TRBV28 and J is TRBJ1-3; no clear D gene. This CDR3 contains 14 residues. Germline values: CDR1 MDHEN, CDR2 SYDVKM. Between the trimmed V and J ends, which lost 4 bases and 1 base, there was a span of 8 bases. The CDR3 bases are TGTGCCAGCAGTTCTCCTCATTCTGGAAACACCATATATTTT. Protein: CASSSPHSGNTIYF.

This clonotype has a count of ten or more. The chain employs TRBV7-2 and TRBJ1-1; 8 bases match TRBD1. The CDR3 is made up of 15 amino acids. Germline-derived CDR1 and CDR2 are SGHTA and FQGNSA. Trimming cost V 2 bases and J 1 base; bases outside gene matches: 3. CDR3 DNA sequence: TGTGCCAGCAGCTTATACAGGGGGGGGAACACTGAAGCTTTCTTT. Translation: CASSLYRGGNTEAFF.

CDR3: CSARWQDSYEQYF. The CDR3 DNA reads as TGCAGTGCTAGATGGCAGGACTCCTACGAGCAGTACTTC. The V gene is TRBV20-1, the J gene TRBJ2-7; D remains unclear. The CDR3 contains 13 residues. V shed 2 bases and J shed 0 bases, with 8 bases lying between them. The germline V gene encodes CDR1 DFQATT and CDR2 SNEGSKA (reference sequence).

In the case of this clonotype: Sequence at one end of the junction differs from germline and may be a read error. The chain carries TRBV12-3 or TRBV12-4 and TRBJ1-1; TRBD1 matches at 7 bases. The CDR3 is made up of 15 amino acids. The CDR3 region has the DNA TGTGCTAGCAGTTATCAGGAGGGGGCTATGGCTGAAGCTTTCTTT. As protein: CASSYQEGAMAEAFF.

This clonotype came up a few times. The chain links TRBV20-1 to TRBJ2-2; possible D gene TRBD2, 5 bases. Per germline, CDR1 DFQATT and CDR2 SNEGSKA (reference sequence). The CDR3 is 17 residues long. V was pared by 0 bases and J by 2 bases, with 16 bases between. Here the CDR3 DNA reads TGCAGTGCTAGAGATCCGGTAAAAGGAGGTAACACCGGGGAGCTGTTTTTT. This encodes CSARDPVKGGNTGELFF.

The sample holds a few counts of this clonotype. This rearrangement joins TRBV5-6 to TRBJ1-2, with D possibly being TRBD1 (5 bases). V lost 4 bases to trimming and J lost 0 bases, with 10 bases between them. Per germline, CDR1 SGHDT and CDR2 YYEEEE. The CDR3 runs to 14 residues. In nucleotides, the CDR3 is TGTGCCAGCAGCATTGAGGGGCCTAACTATGGCTACACCTTC. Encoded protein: CASSIEGPNYGYTF.

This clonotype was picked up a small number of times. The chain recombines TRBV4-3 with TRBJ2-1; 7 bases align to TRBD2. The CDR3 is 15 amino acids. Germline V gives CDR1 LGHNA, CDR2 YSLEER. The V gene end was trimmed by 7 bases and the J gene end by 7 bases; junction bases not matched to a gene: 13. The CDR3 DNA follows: TGCGCCAGCACGTTGGGCGGGAGCGGCGGGAATGAGCAGTTCTTC. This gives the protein CASTLGGSGGNEQFF.

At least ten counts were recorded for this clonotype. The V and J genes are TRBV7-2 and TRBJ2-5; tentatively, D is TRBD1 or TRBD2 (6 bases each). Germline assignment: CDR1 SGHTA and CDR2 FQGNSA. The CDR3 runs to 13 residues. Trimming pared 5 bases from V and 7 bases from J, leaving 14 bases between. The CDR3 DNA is TGTGCCAGCAGCGTTAGACAGGAGGGGACCCAGTACTTC. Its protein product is CASSVRQEGTQYF.

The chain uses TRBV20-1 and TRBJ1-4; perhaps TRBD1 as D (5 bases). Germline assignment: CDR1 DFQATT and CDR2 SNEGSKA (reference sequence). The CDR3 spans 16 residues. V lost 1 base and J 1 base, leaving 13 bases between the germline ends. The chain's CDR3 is CSARGGSGGTNEKLFF. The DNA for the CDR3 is TGCAGTGCTAGAGGGGGCAGCGGTGGAACTAATGAAAAACTGTTTTTT.

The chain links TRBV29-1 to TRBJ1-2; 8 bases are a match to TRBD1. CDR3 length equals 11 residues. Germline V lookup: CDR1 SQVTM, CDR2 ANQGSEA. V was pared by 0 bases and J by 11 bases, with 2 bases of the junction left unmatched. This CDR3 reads CSVEETGEYTF. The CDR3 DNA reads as TGCAGCGTTGAAGAGACAGGGGAATACACCTTC.

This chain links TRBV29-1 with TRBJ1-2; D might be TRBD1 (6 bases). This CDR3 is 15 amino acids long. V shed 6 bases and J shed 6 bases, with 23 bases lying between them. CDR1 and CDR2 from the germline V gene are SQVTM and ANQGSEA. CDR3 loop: CSVGASGSEGNGYTF. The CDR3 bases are TGCAGCGTGGGGGCCTCGGGATCAGAGGGTAATGGCTACACCTTC.

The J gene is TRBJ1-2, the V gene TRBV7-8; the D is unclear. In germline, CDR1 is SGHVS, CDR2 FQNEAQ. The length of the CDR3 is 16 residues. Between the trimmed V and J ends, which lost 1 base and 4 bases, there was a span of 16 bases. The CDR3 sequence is CASSLEIGMTTYGYTF. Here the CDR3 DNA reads TGTGCCAGCAGCTTAGAGATCGGGATGACTACCTATGGCTACACCTTC.

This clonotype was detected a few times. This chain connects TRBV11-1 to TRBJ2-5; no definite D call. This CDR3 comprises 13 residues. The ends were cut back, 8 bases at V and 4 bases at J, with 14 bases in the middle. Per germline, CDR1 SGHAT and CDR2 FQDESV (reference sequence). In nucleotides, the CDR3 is TGTGCCAGCGGTGGGTTGGACGGAGAGACCCAGTACTTC. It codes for CASGGLDGETQYF.

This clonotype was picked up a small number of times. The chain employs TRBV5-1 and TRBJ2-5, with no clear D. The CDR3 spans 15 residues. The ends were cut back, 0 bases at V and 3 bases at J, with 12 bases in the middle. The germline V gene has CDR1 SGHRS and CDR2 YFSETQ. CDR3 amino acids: CASSLAGRGEETQYF. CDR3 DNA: TGCGCCAGCAGCTTGGCCGGCCGTGGAGAAGAGACCCAGTACTTC.